This entry lists 19 T cell receptor beta chains sequenced from one sample in a study of T cells in narcolepsy. Assay: immunoSEQ multiplex PCR; the TCRdb copy retains only in-frame clones and omits some. The profile shows 31,000 or so clones, almost 90% of them singletons. Sequences were obtained from CD45RA- memory CD4+ T cells from PBMCs. These TCRs come from a human donor with narcolepsy.

The chain combines TRBV2 with TRBJ2-7; D might be TRBD1 (5 bases). This CDR3 comprises 12 residues. The V gene's germline CDR1 is SNHLY and CDR2 FYNNEI. Trimming stripped 3 bases from V and 6 bases from J, with 9 bases between. The CDR3 bases are TGTGCCAGCAGTGAGATCCAGGGCGAGCAGTACTTC. It encodes CASSEIQGEQYF. The variable domain in full, with the rest retrieved from reference TRBV2 and TRBJ2-7, is EPEVTQTPSHQVTQMGQEVILRCVPISNHLYFYWYRQILGQKVEFLVSFYNNEISEKSEIFDDQFSVERPDGSNFTLKIRSTKLEDSAMYFCASSEIQGEQYFGPGTRLTVT.

The chain's CDR3 is CASSLLRLAGGRDQETQYF. CDR3 DNA sequence: TGTGCCAGCAGCCTACTTCGACTAGCGGGAGGGCGGGACCAAGAGACCCAGTACTTC. The gene calls are TRBV5-4 and TRBJ2-5; TRBD2 agrees at 14 bases. The CDR3 contains 19 residues. Trimming at V came to 4 bases and at J to 0 bases, leaving 11 bases not matched to a gene. CDR1 is SGHNT, CDR2 YYREEE, per germline (reference sequence).

Only a few counts were recorded for this clone. This chain connects TRBV11-2 to TRBJ2-3; tentative D call: TRBD1 (5 bases). This CDR3 is built from 15 residues. CDR1 and CDR2 (germline): SGHAT, FQNNGV. V dropped 1 base and J dropped 2 bases, with 10 bases sitting between them. The DNA for the CDR3 is TGTGCCAGCAGCTTAGCTGACAGCACCACAGATACGCAGTATTTT. It yields the protein CASSLADSTTDTQYF.

The V call is TRBV28, the J call TRBJ2-7; 7 bases map to TRBD1. This CDR3 comprises 14 residues. With V trimmed by 5 bases and J by 5 bases, 9 bases remained unmatched. Germline V gives CDR1 MDHEN, CDR2 SYDVKM. CDR3 nucleotide sequence: TGTGCCAGCAGTCAATTGACAGGGATCAACGAGCAGTACTTC. Its translation: CASSQLTGINEQYF.

The chain is built from TRBV27 and TRBJ2-7, with D tentatively TRBD1 or TRBD2 (5 bases each). V was cut by 4 bases and J by 5 bases, with 15 bases left in between. CDR1 and CDR2 (germline): MNHEY, SMNVEV (reference sequence). This CDR3 has 14 amino acids. The chain's CDR3 is CASSSLGGDHEQYF. CDR3 DNA: TGTGCCAGCAGTTCCCTTGGGGGAGACCACGAGCAGTACTTC.

The chain employs TRBV10-2 and TRBJ2-7; 7 bases are a match to TRBD1. This CDR3 spans 13 amino acids. Germline trimming cut 7 bases from V and 0 bases from J; bases unmatched to any gene: 3. The germline V gene has CDR1 WSHSY and CDR2 SAAADI. The CDR3 nucleotides read TGCGCCAGCACTGGGGACAGCTCCTACGAGCAGTACTTC. As protein: CASTGDSSYEQYF.

The chain is built from TRBV9 and TRBJ2-2; the match to TRBD1 covers 7 bases. CDR1 is SGDLS and CDR2 is YYNGEE in the germline V gene. CDR3 length: 13 residues. V lost 6 bases to trimming and J lost 5 bases; unmatched junction nucleotides: 4. The CDR3 DNA reads as TGTGCCAGCAAAAGGGACAGTACCGGGGAGCTGTTTTTT. Protein: CASKRDSTGELFF.

This chain connects TRBV28 to TRBJ2-1; D is undetermined. Germline V CDR1 and CDR2: MDHEN, SYDVKM. Trimming pared 9 bases from V and 6 bases from J, leaving 6 bases between. The CDR3 consists of 10 residues. In DNA, the CDR3 is TGTGCCAGTGGGCTCAATGAGCAGTTCTTC. This gives the protein CASGLNEQFF.

In regard to this clone: The same CDR3 is also encoded by other DNA sequences in this sample. This sequence joins TRBV27 and TRBJ1-4; unclear D gene. Germline CDR1 and CDR2: MNHEY and SMNVEV (reference sequence). The V end was cut by 6 bases, the J end by 0 bases, with 17 bases between. The CDR3 spans 17 residues. The CDR3 here is CASSLRAGLATNEKLFF. The DNA for the CDR3 is TGTGCCAGCAGCTTGCGGGCAGGCCTTGCAACTAATGAAAAACTGTTTTTT.

The sample holds one count of this clone. The chain uses TRBV5-1 and TRBJ2-3; D not certain. The CDR3 has 14 amino acids. Germline V gene lookup returns CDR1 SGHRS and CDR2 YFSETQ. The germline V and J ends were trimmed by 4 bases and 1 base, with 10 bases remaining between them. This CDR3 is CASSPSTRTDTQYF. The CDR3 DNA reads TGCGCCAGCAGCCCGTCGACACGCACAGATACGCAGTATTTT. The full variable domain, in which reference TRBV5-1 and TRBJ2-3 provide the parts outside the CDR3, is KAGVTQTPRYLIKTRGQQVTLSCSPISGHRSVSWYQQTPGQGLQFLFEYFSETQRNKGNFPGRFSGRQFSNSRSEMNVSTLELGDSALYLCASSPSTRTDTQYFGPGTRLTVL.

The rearrangement uses TRBV28 and TRBJ1-4, with 7 bases identical to TRBD1. With V trimmed by 6 bases and J by 8 bases, 9 bases remained unmatched. The CDR3 runs to 14 residues. The germline V gene encodes CDR1 MDHEN and CDR2 SYDVKM. The DNA of the CDR3 is TGTGCCAGCAGCGGAGGGGGCTGGGTGGAAAAACTGTTTTTT. This sequence encodes CASSGGGWVEKLFF.

For this clone: Within the sample, other DNA sequences also encode this same CDR3. The genes are TRBV19 and TRBJ2-7, with D possibly called TRBD1 or TRBD2 (5 bases each). The V end was cut by 3 bases, the J end by 5 bases, with 17 bases between. This CDR3 has 15 amino acids. The germline CDR1 and CDR2 sequences are LNHDA and SQIVND (reference sequence). The chain's CDR3 is CASSMAHIRGHEQYF. The CDR3 DNA follows: TGTGCCAGTAGTATGGCCCACATCCGGGGCCACGAGCAGTACTTC.

The chain is built from TRBV5-4 and TRBJ1-1; D is ambiguous. Trimming cost V 0 bases and J 0 bases, with 3 bases left between them. Germline-derived CDR1 and CDR2 are SGHNT and YYREEE (reference sequence). CDR3 length: 13 residues. DNA of the CDR3: TGTGCCAGCAGCTTGGAGGTGAACACTGAAGCTTTCTTT. This sequence encodes CASSLEVNTEAFF.

The rearrangement links TRBV6-5 to TRBJ1-6, with D unresolved. Germline V gene data show CDR1 as MNHEY and CDR2 as SVGAGI. This CDR3 spans 15 amino acids. Trimming took 6 bases from V and 11 from J, leaving 20 bases between them. CDR3 in amino acids: CASSRNTASSTPLHF. The CDR3 nucleotides read TGTGCCAGCAGCCGCAATACCGCCTCTTCGACACCCCTCCACTTT.

The chain joins TRBV29-1 to TRBJ2-2; 11 positions match TRBD1. V dropped 3 bases and J dropped 1; count of bases not matched to a gene: 1. From germline, CDR1 is SQVTM and CDR2 ANQGSEA. The CDR3 covers 15 residues. CDR3 residues: CSVDGTGGNTGELFF. In nucleotides, the CDR3 is TGCAGCGTTGATGGGACAGGGGGGAACACCGGGGAGCTGTTTTTT.

In nucleotides, the CDR3 is TGTGCCAGCAGCTTGATGCTTAATGAAAAACTGTTTTTT. It specifies CASSLMLNEKLFF. This chain joins TRBV7-9 and TRBJ1-4; D unresolved. This CDR3 region has 13 residues. V was trimmed by 3 bases and J by 4 bases, leaving 6 bases between them. From germline, CDR1 is SEHNR and CDR2 FQNEAQ (reference sequence).

The chain carries TRBV5-6 and TRBJ2-7; a possible D gene is TRBD1 (6 bases). The V gene lost 7 bases and the J gene lost 3 bases, with 14 bases spanning the gap. This CDR3 has 13 residues. Germline V gives CDR1 SGHDT, CDR2 YYEEEE. CDR3 coding DNA: TGTGCCAGCGAGTACAGGGCCGGCTACGAGCAGTACTTC. It is translated as CASEYRAGYEQYF.

This clone was observed once. The V call is TRBV5-1, the J call TRBJ2-1; a possible D gene is TRBD2 (6 bases). V was trimmed by 4 bases and J by 8 bases, leaving 13 bases between them. The length of the CDR3 is 13 residues. Germline V gene sequence: CDR1 SGHRS, CDR2 YFSETQ. In DNA, the CDR3 is TGCGCCAGCAGCACGACTAGTCTCGATGAGCAGTTCTTC. Translation gives CASSTTSLDEQFF.

The CDR3 bases are TGTGCCAGCCGAACTCGTCAGGGTGGGATAGATGAAAAACTGTTTTTT. It codes for CASRTRQGGIDEKLFF. V gene TRBV27 combines with J gene TRBJ1-4; D may be TRBD1 (5 bases). The CDR3 totals 16 residues. Germline V lookup: CDR1 MNHEY, CDR2 SMNVEV (reference sequence). Trimming took off 8 bases at V and 6 bases at J, with 22 bases between the two ends.